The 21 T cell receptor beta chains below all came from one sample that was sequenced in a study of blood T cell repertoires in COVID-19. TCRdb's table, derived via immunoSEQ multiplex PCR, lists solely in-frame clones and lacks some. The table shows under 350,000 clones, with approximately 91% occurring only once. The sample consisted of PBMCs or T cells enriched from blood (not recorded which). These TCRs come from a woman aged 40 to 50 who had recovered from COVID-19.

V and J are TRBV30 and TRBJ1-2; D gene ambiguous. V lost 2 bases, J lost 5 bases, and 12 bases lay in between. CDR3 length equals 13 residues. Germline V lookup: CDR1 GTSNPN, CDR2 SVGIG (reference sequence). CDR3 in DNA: TGTGCCTGGAGTACACAGCTTAATTATGGCTACACCTTC. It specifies CAWSTQLNYGYTF.

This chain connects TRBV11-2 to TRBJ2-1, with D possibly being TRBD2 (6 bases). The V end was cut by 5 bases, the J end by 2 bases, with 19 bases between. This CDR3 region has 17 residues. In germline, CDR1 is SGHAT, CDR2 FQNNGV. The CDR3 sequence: CASSIRTGLAAYNEQFF. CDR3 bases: TGTGCCAGCAGCATCCGAACGGGACTGGCGGCCTACAATGAGCAGTTCTTC.

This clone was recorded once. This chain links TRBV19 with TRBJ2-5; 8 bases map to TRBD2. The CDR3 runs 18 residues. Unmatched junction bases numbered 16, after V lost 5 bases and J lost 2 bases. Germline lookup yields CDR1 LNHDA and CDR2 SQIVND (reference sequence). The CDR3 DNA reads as TGTGCCAGTAGTCCCCCGTTGCGGGGGGTCCCGCCGCAAGAGACCCAGTACTTC. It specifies CASSPPLRGVPPQETQYF.

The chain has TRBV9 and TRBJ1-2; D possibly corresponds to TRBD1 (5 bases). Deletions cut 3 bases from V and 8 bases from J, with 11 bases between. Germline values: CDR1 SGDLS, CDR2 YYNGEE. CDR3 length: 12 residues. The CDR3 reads CASSGVPGGYTF. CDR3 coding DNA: TGTGCCAGCAGCGGGGTCCCAGGGGGCTACACCTTC.

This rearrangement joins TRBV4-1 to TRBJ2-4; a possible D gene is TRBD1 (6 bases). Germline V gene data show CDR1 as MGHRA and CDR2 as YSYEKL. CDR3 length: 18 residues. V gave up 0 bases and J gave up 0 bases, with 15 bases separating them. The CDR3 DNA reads TGCGCCAGCAGCCAAGATCTGCAGGGGAGATTAGCCAAAAACATTCAGTACTTC. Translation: CASSQDLQGRLAKNIQYF.

CDR3 protein: CASSLDRAGYTF. CDR3 coding DNA: TGTGCCAGCAGCTTGGACAGGGCTGGCTACACCTTC. The genes are TRBV7-2 and TRBJ1-2, with TRBD1 identical over 8 bases. This CDR3 is 12 amino acids long. The trim removed 3 bases at V and 7 bases at J, leaving 1 base unmatched. Germline V gene data show CDR1 as SGHTA and CDR2 as FQGNSA.

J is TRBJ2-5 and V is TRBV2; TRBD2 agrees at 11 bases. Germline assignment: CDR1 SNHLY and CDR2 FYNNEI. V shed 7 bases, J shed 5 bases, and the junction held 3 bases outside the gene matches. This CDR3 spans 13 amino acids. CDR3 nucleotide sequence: TGTGCCAGCACAGGACTAGCGGGTGAGACCCAGTACTTC. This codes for CASTGLAGETQYF.

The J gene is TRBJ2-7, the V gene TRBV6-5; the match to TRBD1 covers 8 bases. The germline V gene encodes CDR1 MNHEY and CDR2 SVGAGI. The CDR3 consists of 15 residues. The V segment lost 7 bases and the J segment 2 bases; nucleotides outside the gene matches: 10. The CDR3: CASNQGASSAYEQYF. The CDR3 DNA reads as TGTGCCAGCAACCAGGGGGCCAGCAGCGCCTACGAGCAGTACTTC.

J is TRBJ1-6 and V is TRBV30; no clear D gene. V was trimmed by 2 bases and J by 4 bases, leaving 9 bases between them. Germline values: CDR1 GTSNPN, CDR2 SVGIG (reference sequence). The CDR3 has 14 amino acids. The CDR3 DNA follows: TGTGCCTGGAGTATAGAGGGATATAATTCACCCCTCCACTTT. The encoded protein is CAWSIEGYNSPLHF.

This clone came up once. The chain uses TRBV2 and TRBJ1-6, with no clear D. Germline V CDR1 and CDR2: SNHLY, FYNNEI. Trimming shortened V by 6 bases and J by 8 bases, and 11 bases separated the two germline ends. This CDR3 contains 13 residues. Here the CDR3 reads CASSASQDSPLHF. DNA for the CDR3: TGTGCCAGCAGCGCCTCTCAGGATTCACCCCTCCACTTT. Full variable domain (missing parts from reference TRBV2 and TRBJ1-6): EPEVTQTPSHQVTQMGQEVILRCVPISNHLYFYWYRQILGQKVEFLVSFYNNEISEKSEIFDDQFSVERPDGSNFTLKIRSTKLEDSAMYFCASSASQDSPLHFGNGTRLTVT.

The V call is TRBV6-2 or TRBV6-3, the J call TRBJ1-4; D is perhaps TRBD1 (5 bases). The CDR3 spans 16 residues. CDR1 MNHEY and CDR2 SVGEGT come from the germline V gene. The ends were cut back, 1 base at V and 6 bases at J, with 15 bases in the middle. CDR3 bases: TGTGCCAGCAGTTACTACCACCCAGGGCTTGATGAAAAACTGTTTTTT. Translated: CASSYYHPGLDEKLFF.

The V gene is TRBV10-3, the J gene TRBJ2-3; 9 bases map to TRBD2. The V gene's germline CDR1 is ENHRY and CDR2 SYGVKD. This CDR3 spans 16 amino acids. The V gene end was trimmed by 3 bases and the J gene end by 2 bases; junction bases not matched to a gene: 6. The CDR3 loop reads CAISDPGLANTDTQYF. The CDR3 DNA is TGTGCCATCAGTGACCCCGGACTAGCGAACACAGATACGCAGTATTTT.

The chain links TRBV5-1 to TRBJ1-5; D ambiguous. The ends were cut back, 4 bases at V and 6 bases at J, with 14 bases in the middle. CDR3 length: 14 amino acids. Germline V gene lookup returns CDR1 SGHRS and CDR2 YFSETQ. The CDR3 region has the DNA TGCGCCAGCAGCGCCGAGGGCCCGAGTCAGCCCCAGCATTTT. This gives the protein CASSAEGPSQPQHF.

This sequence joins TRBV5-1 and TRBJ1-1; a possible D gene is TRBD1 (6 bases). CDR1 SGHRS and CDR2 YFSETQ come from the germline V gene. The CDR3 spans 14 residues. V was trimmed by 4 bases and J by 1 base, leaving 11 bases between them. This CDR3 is CASSVLTGNTEAFF. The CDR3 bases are TGCGCCAGCAGCGTTTTGACAGGGAACACTGAAGCTTTCTTT.

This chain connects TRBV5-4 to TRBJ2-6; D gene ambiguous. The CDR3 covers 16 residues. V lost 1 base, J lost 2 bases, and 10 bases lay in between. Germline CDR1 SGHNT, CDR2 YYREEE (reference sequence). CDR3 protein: CASSLPLVAGANVLTF. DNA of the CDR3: TGTGCCAGCAGCTTGCCTCTGGTAGCTGGGGCCAACGTCCTGACTTTC.

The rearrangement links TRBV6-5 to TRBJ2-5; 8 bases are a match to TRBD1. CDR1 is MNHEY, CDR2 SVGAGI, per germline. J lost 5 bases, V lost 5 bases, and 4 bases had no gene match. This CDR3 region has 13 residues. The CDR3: CASSRQGRETQYF. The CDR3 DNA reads TGTGCCAGCAGTCGACAGGGGCGGGAGACCCAGTACTTC.

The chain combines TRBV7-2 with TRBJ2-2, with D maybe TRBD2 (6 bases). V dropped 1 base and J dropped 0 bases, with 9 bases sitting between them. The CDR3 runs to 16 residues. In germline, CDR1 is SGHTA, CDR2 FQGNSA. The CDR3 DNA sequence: TGTGCCAGCAGCTTAGTCAGCGGGCCGAACACCGGGGAGCTGTTTTTT. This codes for CASSLVSGPNTGELFF.

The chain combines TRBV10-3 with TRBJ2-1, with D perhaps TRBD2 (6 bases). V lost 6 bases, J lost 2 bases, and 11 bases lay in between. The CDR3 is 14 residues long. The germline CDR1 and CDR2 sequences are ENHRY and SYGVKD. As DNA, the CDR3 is TGTGCCATCAGGCGGGAAGGGGCCTACAATGAGCAGTTCTTC. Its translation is CAIRREGAYNEQFF.

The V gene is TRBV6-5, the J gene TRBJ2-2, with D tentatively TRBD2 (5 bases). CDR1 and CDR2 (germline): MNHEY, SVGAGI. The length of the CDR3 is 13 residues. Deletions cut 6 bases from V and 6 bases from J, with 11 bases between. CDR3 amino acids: CASRRDLAGELFF. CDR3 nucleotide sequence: TGTGCCAGCAGGAGGGATCTCGCCGGGGAGCTGTTTTTT.

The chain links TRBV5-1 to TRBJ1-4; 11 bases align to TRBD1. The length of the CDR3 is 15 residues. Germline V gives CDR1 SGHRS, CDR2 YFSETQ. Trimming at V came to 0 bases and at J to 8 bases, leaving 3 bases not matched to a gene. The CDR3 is CASSLAGTGGEKLFF. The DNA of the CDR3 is TGCGCCAGCAGCTTGGCCGGGACAGGGGGAGAAAAACTGTTTTTT. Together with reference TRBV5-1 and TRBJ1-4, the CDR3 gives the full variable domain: KAGVTQTPRYLIKTRGQQVTLSCSPISGHRSVSWYQQTPGQGLQFLFEYFSETQRNKGNFPGRFSGRQFSNSRSEMNVSTLELGDSALYLCASSLAGTGGEKLFFGSGTQLSVL.

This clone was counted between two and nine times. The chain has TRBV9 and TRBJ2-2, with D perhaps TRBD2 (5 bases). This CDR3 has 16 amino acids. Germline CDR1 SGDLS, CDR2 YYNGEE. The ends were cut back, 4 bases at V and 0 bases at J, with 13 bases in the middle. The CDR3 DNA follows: TGTGCCAGCAGCCCTCGAGGGCGCCCGAACACCGGGGAGCTGTTTTTT. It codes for CASSPRGRPNTGELFF.